This TCR beta chain was documented in a study of shared clonotypes between healthy human individuals. As for the study in general: Each donor's CD8 memory used one plate, CD8 naive two, each CD4 subset three.

The naive CD8 subset, CD45RO-negative cells positively selected for CCR7, excluded terminally differentiated effector memory CD45RA+ cells. Here immunoSEQ multiplex PCR was the method, and the copy in TCRdb shows in-frame clones only, minus some. The table lists some 630,000 clones, about 96% of them singletons, with about 0.11% in the top ten. V lost 10 bases to trimming and J lost 11 bases; unmatched junction nucleotides: 10. The CDR3 has 11 amino acids. Germline V lookup: CDR1 LNHDA, CDR2 SQIVND (reference sequence). The TCR was taken from a woman in her 30s in good health. The chain uses TRBV19 and TRBJ1-1, with TRBD1 matching over 7 bases. The sample taken for sequencing was naive CD8+ T cells sorted from blood. For the CDR3, the DNA is TGTGCCATTGATTACAGGGGTGAGGCTTTCTTT. Protein product: CAIDYRGEAFF.